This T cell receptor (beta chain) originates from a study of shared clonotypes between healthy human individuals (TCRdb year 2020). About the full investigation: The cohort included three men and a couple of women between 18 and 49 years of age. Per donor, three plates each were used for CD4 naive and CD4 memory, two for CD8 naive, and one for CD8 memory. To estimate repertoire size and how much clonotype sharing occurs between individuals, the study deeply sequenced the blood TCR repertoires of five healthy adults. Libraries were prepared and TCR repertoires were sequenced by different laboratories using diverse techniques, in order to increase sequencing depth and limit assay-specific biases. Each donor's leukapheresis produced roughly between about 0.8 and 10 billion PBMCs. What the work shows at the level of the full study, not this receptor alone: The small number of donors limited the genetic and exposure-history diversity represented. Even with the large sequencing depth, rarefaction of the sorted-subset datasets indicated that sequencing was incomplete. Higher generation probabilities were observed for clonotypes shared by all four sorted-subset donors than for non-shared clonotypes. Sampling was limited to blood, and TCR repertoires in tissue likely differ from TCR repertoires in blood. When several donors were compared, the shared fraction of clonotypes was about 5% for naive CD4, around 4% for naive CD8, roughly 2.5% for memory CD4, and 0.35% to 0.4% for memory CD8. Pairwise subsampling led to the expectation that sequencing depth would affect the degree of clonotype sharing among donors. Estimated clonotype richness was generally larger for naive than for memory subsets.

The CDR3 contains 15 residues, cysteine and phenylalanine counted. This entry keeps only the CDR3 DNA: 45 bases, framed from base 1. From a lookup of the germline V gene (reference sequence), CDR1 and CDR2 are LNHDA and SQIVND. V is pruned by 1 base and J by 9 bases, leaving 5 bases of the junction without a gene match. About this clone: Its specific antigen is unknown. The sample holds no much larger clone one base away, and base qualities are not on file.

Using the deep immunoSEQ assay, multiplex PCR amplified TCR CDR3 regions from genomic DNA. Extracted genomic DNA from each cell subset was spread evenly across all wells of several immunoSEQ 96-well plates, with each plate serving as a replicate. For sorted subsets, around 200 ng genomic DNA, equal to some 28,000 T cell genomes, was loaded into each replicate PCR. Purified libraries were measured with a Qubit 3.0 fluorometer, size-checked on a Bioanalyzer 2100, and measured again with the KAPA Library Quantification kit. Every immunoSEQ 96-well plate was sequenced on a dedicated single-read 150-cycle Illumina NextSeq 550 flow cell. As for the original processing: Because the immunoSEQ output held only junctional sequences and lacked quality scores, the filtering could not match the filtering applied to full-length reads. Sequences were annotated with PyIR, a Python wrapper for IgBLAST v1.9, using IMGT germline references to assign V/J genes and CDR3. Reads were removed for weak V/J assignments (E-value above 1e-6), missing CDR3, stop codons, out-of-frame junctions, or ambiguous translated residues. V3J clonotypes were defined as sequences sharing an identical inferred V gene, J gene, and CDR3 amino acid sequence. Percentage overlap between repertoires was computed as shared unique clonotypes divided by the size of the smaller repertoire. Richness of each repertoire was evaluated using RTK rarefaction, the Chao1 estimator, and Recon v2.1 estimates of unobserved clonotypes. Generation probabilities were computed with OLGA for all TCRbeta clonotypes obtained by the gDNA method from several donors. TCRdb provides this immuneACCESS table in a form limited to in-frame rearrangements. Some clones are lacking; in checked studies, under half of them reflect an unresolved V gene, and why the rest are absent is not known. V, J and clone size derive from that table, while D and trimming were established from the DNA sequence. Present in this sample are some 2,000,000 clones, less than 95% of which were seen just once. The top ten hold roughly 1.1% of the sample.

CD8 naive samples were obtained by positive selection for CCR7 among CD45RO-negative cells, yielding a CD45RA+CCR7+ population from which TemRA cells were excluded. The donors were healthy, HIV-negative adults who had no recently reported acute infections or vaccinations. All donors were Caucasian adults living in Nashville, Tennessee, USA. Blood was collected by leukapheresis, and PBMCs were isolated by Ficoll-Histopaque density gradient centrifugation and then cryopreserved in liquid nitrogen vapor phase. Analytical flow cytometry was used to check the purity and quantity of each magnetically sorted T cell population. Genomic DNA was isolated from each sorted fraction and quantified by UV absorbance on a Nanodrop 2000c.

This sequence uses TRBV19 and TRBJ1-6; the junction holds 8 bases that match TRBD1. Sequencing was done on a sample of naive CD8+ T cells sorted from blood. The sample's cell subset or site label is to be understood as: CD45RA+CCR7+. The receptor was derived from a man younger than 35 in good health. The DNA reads TGTGCCAGTAGTATAGGGACAGGGAGCTTTTCACCCCTCCACTTT. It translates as CASSIGTGSFSPLHF.